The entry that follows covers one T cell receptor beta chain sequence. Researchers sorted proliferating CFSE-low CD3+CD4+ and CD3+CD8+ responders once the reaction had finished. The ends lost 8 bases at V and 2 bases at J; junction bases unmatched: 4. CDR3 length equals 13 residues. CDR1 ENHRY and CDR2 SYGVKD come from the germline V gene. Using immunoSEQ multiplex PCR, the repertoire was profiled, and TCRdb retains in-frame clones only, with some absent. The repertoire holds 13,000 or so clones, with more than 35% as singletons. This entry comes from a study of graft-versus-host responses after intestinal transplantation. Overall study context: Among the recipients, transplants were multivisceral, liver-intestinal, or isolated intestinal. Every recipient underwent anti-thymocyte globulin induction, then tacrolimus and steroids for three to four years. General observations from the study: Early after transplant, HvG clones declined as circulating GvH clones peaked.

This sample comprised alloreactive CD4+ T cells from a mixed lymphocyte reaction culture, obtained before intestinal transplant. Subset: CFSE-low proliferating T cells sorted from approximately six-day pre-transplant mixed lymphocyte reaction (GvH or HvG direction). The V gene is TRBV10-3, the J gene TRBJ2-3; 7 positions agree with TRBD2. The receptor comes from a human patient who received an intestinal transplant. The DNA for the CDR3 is TGTGCCATCGGTAGCGGGTCCACAGATACGCAGTATTTT. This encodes CAIGSGSTDTQYF.